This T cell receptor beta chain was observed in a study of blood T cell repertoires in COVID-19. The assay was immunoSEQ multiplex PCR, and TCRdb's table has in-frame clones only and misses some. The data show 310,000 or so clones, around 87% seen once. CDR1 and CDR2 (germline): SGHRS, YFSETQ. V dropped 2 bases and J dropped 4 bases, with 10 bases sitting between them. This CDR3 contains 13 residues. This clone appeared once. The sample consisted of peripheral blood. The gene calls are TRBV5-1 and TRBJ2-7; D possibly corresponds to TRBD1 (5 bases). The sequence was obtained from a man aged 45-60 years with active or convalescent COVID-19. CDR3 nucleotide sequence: TGCGCCAGCAGCTTACAGGACGGGTACGAGCAGTACTTC. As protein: CASSLQDGYEQYF.